One sample yielded the 25 T cell receptor beta chains listed below, sequenced in a study of molecular identifiers for immune sequencing clone quantification. MiXCR, run by TCRdb on the PCR reads, gives a single entry per CDR3 protein. The sample carries under 800,000 distinct CDR3 sequences, around 25% recorded once. The sequencing input was naive CD8+ T cells from blood, with Jurkat cell RNA spiked in. Stated subset: FACS-sorted CD8+CD4-CCR7+CD45RA+ naive T cells. These receptors were taken from a human donor in good health. Some libraries in this study had Jurkat cell RNA spiked in.

This clonotype came up many times. The chain uses TRBV5-6 and TRBJ2-7; D is unresolved. Germline V lookup: CDR1 SGHDT, CDR2 YYEEEE. There are 14 residues in the CDR3. Trimming removed 4 bases from V and 0 bases from J, with 11 bases in between. CDR3 amino acids: CASSPTENSYEQYF. CDR3 nucleotides: TGTGCCAGCAGCCCGACCGAGAACTCCTACGAGCAGTACTTC. Supplemented by reference TRBV5-6 and TRBJ2-7, the full variable domain reads DAGVTQSPTHLIKTRGQQVTLRCSPKSGHDTVSWYQQALGQGPQFIFQYYEEEERQRGNFPDRFSGHQFPNYSSELNVNALLLGDSALYLCASSPTENSYEQYFGPGTRLTVT.

In regard to this clonotype: Compared with germline, one end of the junction differs, possibly owing to a read error. This sequence joins TRBV19 and TRBJ1-1; D gene unclear. The germline gives CDR1 LNHDA, CDR2 SQIVND (reference sequence). The CDR3 is 14 amino acids. The CDR3 is CASSMGDMNTEAFF. The CDR3, as DNA: TGCGCCAGTAGTATGGGTGATATGAACACTGAAGCTTTCTTT.

This clonotype has a handful of counts. This chain connects TRBV5-1 to TRBJ1-5; 7 positions match TRBD1. Trimming removed 7 bases from V and 6 bases from J; junction bases left unmatched: 19. This CDR3 comprises 17 residues. CDR1 and CDR2 from the germline V gene are SGHRS and YFSETQ. The CDR3 nucleotides are TGCGCCAGCCCGATATCTTGCGACAGGGATGAAAGTCAGCCCCAGCATTTT. Translation gives CASPISCDRDESQPQHF.

This clonotype showed up just a few times. The chain employs TRBV5-1 and TRBJ2-3; tentative D call: TRBD2 (5 bases). The CDR3 loop spans 15 amino acids. CDR1 is SGHRS, CDR2 YFSETQ, per germline. The V and J ends lost 2 bases and 5 bases respectively, with 15 bases between them. The chain's CDR3 is CASSLQLVPGDTQYF. The CDR3 nucleotides read TGCGCCAGCAGCTTACAACTAGTCCCGGGAGATACGCAGTATTTT. The whole variable domain, filled in from reference TRBV5-1 and TRBJ2-3, reads KAGVTQTPRYLIKTRGQQVTLSCSPISGHRSVSWYQQTPGQGLQFLFEYFSETQRNKGNFPGRFSGRQFSNSRSEMNVSTLELGDSALYLCASSLQLVPGDTQYFGPGTRLTVL.

This chain uses TRBV6-1 with TRBJ2-3; 7 bases are a match to TRBD2. V lost 3 bases and J lost 4; bases outside the gene matches: 7. Germline-derived CDR1 and CDR2 are MNHNS and SASEGT. This CDR3 spans 15 amino acids. CDR3 nucleotides: TGTGCCAGCAGTGATAGCGGGTGGGCATCAGATACGCAGTATTTT. The encoded protein is CASSDSGWASDTQYF.

Remarks on this clonotype: A read error is possible here, since a much larger clone lies one base away. The chain combines TRBV21-1 with TRBJ1-1; TRBD1 is taken as the D call from the table, unchecked against the DNA. TRBV21-1 is flagged as a pseudogene. This CDR3 is built from 15 residues. The CDR3 DNA reads as TGTGCCAGCAGCCCCCGGGTCAGGGGTGTTTCTGAAGCTTTCTTT. As protein: CASSPRVRGVSEAFF.

This clonotype appeared a few times. V gene TRBV30 combines with J gene TRBJ2-1; D not certain. The length of the CDR3 is 12 residues. Trimming removed 6 bases at V and 2 bases at J, with 8 bases between. Germline CDR1 GTSNPN, CDR2 SVGIG (reference sequence). This CDR3 is CACGETYNEQFF. The DNA for the CDR3 is TGTGCCTGTGGGGAAACCTACAATGAGCAGTTCTTC. Complete variable domain (other parts from reference TRBV30 and TRBJ2-1): SQTIHQWPATLVQPVGSPLSLECTVEGTSNPNLYWYRQAAGRGLQLLFYSVGIGQISSEVPQNLSASRPQDRQFILSSKKLLLSDSGFYLCACGETYNEQFFGPGTRLTVL.

In its sample, this clonotype was seen a few times. This may be a read error: a much more frequent sequence differs by one nucleotide. This chain uses TRBV5-1 with TRBJ1-1; the D is unclear. CDR1 and CDR2 from the germline V gene are SGHRS and YFSETQ. V lost 4 bases and J lost 1, with 8 bases in between. The CDR3 totals 13 residues. Here the CDR3 reads CASSTSGNTEAFF. CDR3 in DNA: TGCGCCAGCAGCACCAGCGGGAACACTGAAGCTTTCTTT. Together with reference TRBV5-1 and TRBJ1-1, the CDR3 gives the full variable domain: KAGVTQTPRYLIKTRGQQVTLSCSPISGHRSVSWYQQTPGQGLQFLFEYFSETQRNKGNFPGRFSGRQFSNSRSEMNVSTLELGDSALYLCASSTSGNTEAFFGQGTRLTVV.

There are many counts of this clonotype. The chain recombines TRBV5-6 with TRBJ2-7; D tentatively fits TRBD1 or TRBD2 (5 bases each). This CDR3 is built from 12 residues. V gave up 3 bases and J gave up 7 bases, with 11 bases separating them. Germline V lookup: CDR1 SGHDT, CDR2 YYEEEE. CDR3 protein: CASSWGRGEQYF. The CDR3 DNA reads as TGTGCCAGCAGCTGGGGACGAGGGGAGCAGTACTTC.

As concerns this clonotype: One end of the junction fails to match germline, which may point to a read error. The V and J genes are TRBV27 and TRBJ2-5; 9 positions match TRBD2. The CDR3 sequence is 15 residues long. The germline CDR1 and CDR2 sequences are MNHEY and SMNVEV (reference sequence). The DNA of the CDR3 is TGTGCCAGCGGTTTTCAAGCGGGGGGCGGGGAGACCCAGTACTTC. Translating gives CASGFQAGGGETQYF.

Turning to this clonotype: This may be a read error: a much more frequent sequence differs by one nucleotide. The chain joins TRBV6-2 or TRBV6-3 to TRBJ1-5, with D perhaps TRBD1 (5 bases). The CDR3 length is 16 residues. CDR1 is MNHEY, CDR2 SVGEGT, per germline. DNA of the CDR3: TGTGTCAGCAGTTACTTGATAGGGGCAGGCAATCAGCCCCAGCATTTT. Residues: CVSSYLIGAGNQPQHF.

With respect to this clonotype: It is likely a read error, because the conserved phenylalanine at the end of the CDR3 is missing. J is TRBJ2-7 and V is TRBV7-2, with 8 bases identical to TRBD2. There are 16 residues in the CDR3. With V trimmed by 1 base and J by 4 bases, 9 bases remained unmatched. Germline V lookup: CDR1 SGHTA, CDR2 FQGNSA. As DNA, the CDR3 is TGTGCCAGCAGCTTAGTGCGCGCGGGGGGCGTTTACGAGCAGTACTCC. Translated: CASSLVRAGGVYEQYS.

In this sample, this clonotype turned up many times. The chain employs TRBV29-1 and TRBJ2-1; D ambiguous. The CDR3 is made up of 15 amino acids. CDR1 is SQVTM and CDR2 is ANQGSEA in the germline V gene. Deletions cut 4 bases from V and 2 bases from J, with 15 bases between. CDR3 nucleotide sequence: TGCAGCGTTGTTGTAAGGCCATCACCCTACAATGAGCAGTTCTTC. Translating it yields CSVVVRPSPYNEQFF.

The V call is TRBV2, the J call TRBJ2-1; D may be TRBD1 (6 bases). There are 15 residues in the CDR3. Germline V gene lookup returns CDR1 SNHLY and CDR2 FYNNEI. Trimming took off 6 bases at V and 0 bases at J, with 12 bases between the two ends. In DNA form, the CDR3 reads TGTGCCAGCAGCCCCCGGGACAACTCCTACAATGAGCAGTTCTTC. As protein: CASSPRDNSYNEQFF.

Notes on this clonotype: An end of the junction differs from the germline gene, which may be a read error. V usage is TRBV5-1 and J usage is TRBJ2-7; TRBD1 matches 10 bases. CDR3 length equals 14 residues. The germline gives CDR1 SGHRS, CDR2 YFSETQ. The CDR3 here is CARSPGTGVHEQSF. CDR3 in DNA: TGCGCCCGCAGCCCCGGGACAGGGGTTCACGAGCAGTCCTTC.

The rearrangement links TRBV27 to TRBJ2-1, with TRBD2 identical over 12 bases. This CDR3 comprises 18 residues. Trimming took 3 bases from V and 2 from J; bases not matched to a gene: 8. CDR1 and CDR2 from the germline V gene are MNHEY and SMNVEV (reference sequence). The CDR3 reads CASSFVLAGGVTYNEQFF. In DNA, the CDR3 is TGTGCCAGCAGTTTTGTACTAGCGGGAGGTGTAACCTACAATGAGCAGTTCTTC.

This clonotype was picked up a small number of times. The chain couples TRBV9 to TRBJ2-5; 15 nucleotides line up with TRBD2. There are 18 residues in the CDR3. After removal of 4 bases from V and 7 bases from J, the junction contained 14 bases not matched to a gene. The germline V gene has CDR1 SGDLS and CDR2 YYNGEE. CDR3 protein: CASSLRTSGRAGEGTQYF. CDR3 DNA sequence: TGTGCCAGCAGCTTACGGACTAGCGGGAGGGCCGGGGAGGGGACCCAGTACTTC.

This clonotype was counted between two and nine times. This chain uses TRBV27 with TRBJ1-5; D is unresolved. Trimming took off 4 bases at V and 4 bases at J, with 8 bases between the two ends. CDR3 size: 13 residues. The V gene's germline CDR1 is MNHEY and CDR2 SMNVEV (reference sequence). The CDR3 sequence is CASSYGINQPQHF. As DNA, the CDR3 is TGTGCCAGCAGTTATGGGATTAATCAGCCCCAGCATTTT.

A word on this clonotype: The conserved phenylalanine or tryptophan normally closing the CDR3 is absent here, so this likely arose from a read error. The rearrangement uses TRBV7-9 and TRBJ2-7; 7 nucleotides line up with TRBD1. This CDR3 region has 14 residues. The V gene end was trimmed by 4 bases and the J gene end by 2 bases; junction bases not matched to a gene: 5. The germline V gene has CDR1 SEHNR and CDR2 FQNEAQ (reference sequence). CDR3 sequence (DNA): TGTGCCAGCAGCTCGACAGGGTGGGCCTACGAGCAGTACTAC. This sequence encodes CASSSTGWAYEQYY.

V usage is TRBV2 and J usage is TRBJ1-5, with D tentatively TRBD1 (5 bases). Trimming shortened V by 5 bases and J by 0 bases, and 11 bases separated the two germline ends. The germline V gene has CDR1 SNHLY and CDR2 FYNNEI. The CDR3 length is 15 residues. The CDR3 reads CASSQPDSSNQPQHF. The CDR3 DNA is TGTGCCAGCAGTCAACCAGACAGTAGCAATCAGCCCCAGCATTTT.

This clonotype was recorded many times. The chain recombines TRBV20-1 with TRBJ2-3, with 7 bases that match TRBD1. Trimming took 6 bases from V and 1 from J; bases not matched to a gene: 7. Germline CDR1 DFQATT, CDR2 SNEGSKA (reference sequence). This CDR3 comprises 14 residues. DNA for the CDR3: TGCAGTGCCCCGACAGGGCTGGGCACAGATACGCAGTATTTT. Translating gives CSAPTGLGTDTQYF.

This clonotype was seen more than once but under ten times. This chain joins TRBV20-1 and TRBJ2-3, with D possibly being TRBD2 (6 bases). Germline V CDR1 and CDR2: DFQATT, SNEGSKA (reference sequence). This CDR3 region has 15 residues. V was trimmed by 6 bases and J by 6 bases, leaving 22 bases between them. The CDR3 loop is CSAHPWGGVGDTQYF. The CDR3 region has the DNA TGCAGTGCACACCCCTGGGGCGGGGTGGGGGATACGCAGTATTTT.

Note on this clonotype: The junction does not match germline at one end; this may be a read error. The V call is TRBV5-3, the J call TRBJ2-2; TRBD2 matches at 7 bases. TRBV5-3 is treated as an ORF (open reading frame) with a function not yet certain. The CDR3 contains 15 residues. For the CDR3, the DNA is TGTGCCAGCAGCTCTTATTCGGGGGGAACGGGGGAGCTGTTTTTT. Encoded protein: CASSSYSGGTGELFF.

At least ten counts were recorded for this clonotype. This chain connects TRBV7-8 to TRBJ1-1; possible D gene TRBD1, 6 bases. This CDR3 is built from 19 residues. V lost 5 bases and J 1 base, leaving 26 bases between the germline ends. Per the germline V gene, CDR1 is SGHVS and CDR2 is FQNEAQ. The CDR3, as DNA: TGTGCCAGCAGCGGACGATGGACAGACCCAAACGGGCAGAACACTGAAGCTTTCTTT. It encodes CASSGRWTDPNGQNTEAFF.

The rearrangement uses TRBV9 and TRBJ2-1, with TRBD2 matching 7 bases. The CDR3 has 15 residues. CDR1 SGDLS and CDR2 YYNGEE come from the germline V gene. Germline trimming cut 0 bases from V and 5 bases from J; bases unmatched to any gene: 5. The CDR3 DNA reads TGTGCCAGCAGCGTAGGGCCGCGGGAGAACAATGAGCAGTTCTTC. Translated, it gives CASSVGPRENNEQFF.